The 4 T cell receptor beta chains listed next were all sequenced from one sample in a study of blood T cell repertoires in COVID-19. The protocol was immunoSEQ multiplex PCR, while the TCRdb copy is restricted to in-frame clones and leaves out a portion. Of about 59,000 clones listed, 70% to 90% are singletons. The material sequenced was peripheral blood. These receptors were taken from a man in his sixties with acute or convalescent COVID-19.

The chain employs TRBV4-2 and TRBJ2-5, with 11 bases fitting TRBD2. This CDR3 contains 16 residues. J gave up 5 bases and V 4 bases, and 9 bases lay outside the gene matches. Germline lookup yields CDR1 LGHNA and CDR2 YNFKEQ. The CDR3 nucleotides read TGTGCCAGCAGCCCAAATAGCGGGGGGGCCGGCGAGACCCAGTACTTC. Its protein product is CASSPNSGGAGETQYF.

The J gene is TRBJ2-1, the V gene TRBV4-2; 13 bases are shared with TRBD2. The CDR3 runs to 14 residues. Germline CDR1 and CDR2: LGHNA and YNFKEQ. V was clipped by 6 bases and J by 9 bases; unmatched bases: 5. The CDR3 is CASSRLAGGSEQFF. DNA for the CDR3: TGTGCCAGCAGTCGACTAGCGGGGGGCAGTGAGCAGTTCTTC.

This chain links TRBV10-1 with TRBJ2-7; D is possibly TRBD2 (6 bases). V lost 0 bases and J 1 base, leaving 7 bases between the germline ends. This CDR3 has 14 amino acids. The germline gives CDR1 WNHNN, CDR2 SYGVQD (reference sequence). CDR3 in DNA: TGCGCCAGCAGTGAGTCGGGGGGTTCCTACGAGCAGTACTTC. This codes for CASSESGGSYEQYF.

This rearrangement joins TRBV7-9 to TRBJ1-1; 7 bases are shared with TRBD1. The V gene end was trimmed by 0 bases and the J gene end by 9 bases; junction bases not matched to a gene: 7. Germline loops: CDR1 SEHNR, CDR2 FQNEAQ (reference sequence). The CDR3 has 14 residues. CDR3 nucleotides: TGTGCCAGCAGCTTAGCCGGACAGGCCGGCAAAGCTTTCTTT. It translates to CASSLAGQAGKAFF. Based on the CDR3 plus reference TRBV7-9 and TRBJ1-1, the full variable domain is DTGVSQNPRHKITKRGQNVTFRCDPISEHNRLYWYRQTLGQGPEFLTYFQNEAQLEKSRLLSDRFSAERPKGSFSTLEIQRTEQGDSAMYLCASSLAGQAGKAFFGQGTRLTVV.